This T cell receptor beta chain was identified in a study of CD8 T cells in Susac syndrome (dated by TCRdb to about 2019). Regarding the research as a whole: Repertoire sequencing was used to test whether CD8+ T cell activation and differentiation in Susac syndrome was antigen driven. CD8+ T cell repertoire clonality was compared between about a dozen healthy donors, some 14 Susac syndrome patients and 15 multiple sclerosis patients.

Peripheral blood CD8+ and CD4+ T cells from healthy donors, Susac syndrome patients and multiple sclerosis patients were profiled by high-throughput TCR beta sequencing. The multiple sclerosis controls were treatment-naive patients whose relapsing-remitting disease, either stable or active, fulfilled the revised McDonald criteria. CD8+ TEMRA cells were enriched by FACS, while bulk CD8+ and CD4+ T cells were purified by magnetic negative isolation. Blood was collected in EDTA tubes and processed within 24 hours, with PBMCs isolated through density gradient centrifugation. PBMCs intended for TCR sequencing were cryopreserved in liquid nitrogen and were subsequently thawed in a 37 degrees C water bath. The sorted or isolated CD4+, CD8+ and CD8+ TEMRA cells had a purity of 90% or higher. Study-level results and caveats: The number of individuals in the TCR sequencing and HLA analysis was acknowledged as relatively small.

CDR1 and CDR2 are read off the germline V gene (reference sequence) as LGHDT and YNNKEL. V has 0 bases trimmed and J has 1 base trimmed; junction bases matching no gene number 3. Taken from cysteine to phenylalanine, the CDR3 has 16 residues. The kept DNA is CDR3 alone, 48 bases in frame from the first base. As concerns this clonotype: Its recognized antigen is unknown. Base-call qualities are not available, and no considerably larger clone is one nucleotide away.

RNA was extracted using the RNeasy kit, and roughly 0.45 to 1 microgram was reverse transcribed with random hexamers. The immunoSEQ multiplex PCR assay, covering 54 Vbeta and 13 Jbeta segments, was used to amplify TCR beta CDR3 regions. PCR amplification bias was corrected by using a synthetic template baseline for primer optimization and computational correction. As for how the authors treated the data: Only productive sequences were kept, with reads annotated to V, D and J genes according to IMGT and analyzed in immunoSEQ Analyzer. Clonality was computed as one minus Shannon entropy normalized by log2 of the number of productive unique sequences. Public and private clones were assessed among the 100 most prevalent clones of each patient and control. Susac-specific clones were defined as absent from healthy and MS cohorts, roughly 1,100 published viral clones and other ImmuneACCESS disease sequences. TCRdb cleaned the public reads at Q25 with fastp, built clones with MiXCR and kept in-frame beta chains. CDR3 protein sequences are deduplicated, and each keeps its most common genes and DNA. The authors' filters were not applied to this entry. The sample data list about 300,000 distinct CDR3 sequences, and 89% of these were observed just once. Approximately 0.18% of the sample belongs to the ten largest clones.

The receptor was isolated from a human donor with multiple sclerosis. The sequencing input was CD8+ T cells from PBMCs. The sequence is built from TRBV3-1 and TRBJ2-1, with 7 bases in between that match TRBD2. Here is the DNA: TGTGCCAGCAGCCAAGAAGCGGGAACATCCTACAATGAGCAGTTCTTC. Its amino acids are CASSQEAGTSYNEQFF.